This TCR beta chain was retrieved from a study of blood T cells in healthy people across ages. Study conclusions and caveats: While age rose, TCR beta diversity per million T cells dropped in a roughly linear way. The unsorted PBMCs prevented any conclusive comparison of naive versus antigen-experienced cells.

Remarks on this clonotype: The antigen remains unidentified.

The authors ran a second PCR of roughly 6 to 12 cycles using a sample-barcoded 5' primer and a J-beta primer mix. Tags on each cDNA molecule came from a template-switch adaptor with 12 random nucleotides. TCRdb redid the calling of the 5' RACE reads with MiXCR, one entry per CDR3 protein. The sample holds 1.5 million to 2 million distinct CDR3 sequences; roughly 49% are singletons and the top ten take around 2.1%. The CDR3 contains 15 residues. Germline V gene data show CDR1 as MGHRA and CDR2 as YSYEKL. The chain joins TRBV4-1 to TRBJ2-4; TRBD2 matches 7 bases. The J call is uncertain, as TRBJ2-7 better fits the DNA end. The source is a woman between 40 and 50 years old in good health. Sequencing used blood. CDR3 nucleotide sequence: TGCGCCAGCAGCCAAGCGAAGACTAGCTTTGGCGAGCAGTACTTC. Translation gives CASSQAKTSFGEQYF.